This T cell receptor beta chain was retrieved from a study of cytomegalovirus exposure and HLA in healthy donors. Findings and caveats of the study: Roughly uniform sequencing depth across donors was assumed, possibly incorrectly. The listing of fewer than 200 TCR beta chains classed them as cytomegalovirus-associated. A later analysis linked a missense variant in DCLRE1C to the trimming of TCR beta V and J genes. In a later analysis, parvovirus B19, influenza, CMV and Epstein-Barr virus appeared linked to several top co-occurrence clusters.

The PCR employed 60 Vbeta primers together with 13 Jbeta primers. TCRdb's copy holds only in-frame clones and misses some; the assay was immunoSEQ multiplex PCR. This sample has over 100,000 clones, with 80% to 90% found just once. To note about this clone: Its antigen is currently unknown.

CDR3 length: 13 amino acids. Looked up from germline, CDR1 is SGHNT and CDR2 is YYREEE (reference sequence). V was trimmed by 2 bases and J by 3 bases, leaving 8 bases between them. The sequenced material came from PBMCs. The chain has TRBV5-4 and TRBJ2-5, with D possibly TRBD2 on 5 matching bases. The sequence was obtained from a woman aged 18 to 35 in good health and CMV-seropositive. In nucleotides, the CDR3 is TGTGCCAGCAGCTTTGGACTCGAAGAGACCCAGTACTTC. Encoded protein: CASSFGLEETQYF.